These T cell receptor beta chains were read from a single sample in a study of regulatory T cells in long-lasting Graves disease. One entry per CDR3 protein, called by TCRdb with MiXCR from the multiplex PCR reads. The profile shows roughly 450,000 distinct CDR3 sequences, around 21% of them singletons. Sequenced here: peripheral blood mononuclear cells (PBMCs), sampled when the disease was refractory, from a patient treated with antithyroid drugs. Receptor source: a female donor with Graves disease. Both conserved end residues are part of each CDR3. The D gene is left open where the match is weak. Some rows mark clone size as missing; the rest say once, few, many or name a class of expanded clone.

d_gene	v_gene	j_gene	abundance	CDR3nt	CDR3aa
NA	TRBV2	TRBJ2-7	many	TGTGCCAGCAGTGAAGCGGAAGAGCAGTACTTC	CASSEAEEQYF
TRBD2	TRBV12-3/TRBV12-4	TRBJ2-7	NA	TGTGCCAGCAGATGGGCGGGAGACTCTTACGAGCAGTACTTC	CASRWAGDSYEQYF
NA	TRBV2	TRBJ1-1	many	TGTGCCAGTACGACAGGCAGGGTTGTTGAAGCTTTCTTT	CASTTGRVVEAFF
TRBD2	TRBV19	TRBJ2-1	few	TGTGCCAGTAGTATGAACAGGGGACTAGCGGGAGGAAATGAGCAGTTCTTC	CASSMNRGLAGGNEQFF
NA	TRBV7-9	TRBJ1-1	NA	TGTGCCAGCAGCCCCAACCCAGGATGGGGGGGTGGCACTGAAGCTTTCTTT	CASSPNPGWGGGTEAFF
NA	TRBV6-5	TRBJ2-7	many	TGTGCCAGCAGTTACTCGATGACCCCTAACAACTACGAGCAGTACTTC	CASSYSMTPNNYEQYF
NA	TRBV2	TRBJ1-2	many	TGTGCCAGCAGTAAAAGCTCTAACTATGGCTACACCTTC	CASSKSSNYGYTF
TRBD2	TRBV19	TRBJ2-7	few	TGTGCCAGTAGTATGCGGGGGGGCTTCTACGAGCAGTACTTC	CASSMRGGFYEQYF
NA	TRBV6-1	TRBJ1-4	many	TGTGCCAGCAGTGAACCCGGGGATGCAACTAATGAAAAACTGTTTTTT	CASSEPGDATNEKLFF
NA	TRBV6-5	TRBJ1-1	few	TGTGCCAGCAGTTACGTGGAGAACACTGAAGCTTTCTTT	CASSYVENTEAFF
NA	TRBV20-1	TRBJ1-1	many	TGCAGTGCTAGCATCGGGATTTTGACTGAAGCTTTCTTT	CSASIGILTEAFF
NA	TRBV5-1	TRBJ2-5	NA	TGCGCCAGCAGCTTAGTTGGCAAAGGGGAGACCCAGTACTTC	CASSLVGKGETQYF
NA	TRBV5-1	TRBJ1-1	many	TGCGCCAGCAGCTTGGCGGAGGCTGAAGCTTTCTTT	CASSLAEAEAFF
NA	TRBV5-1	TRBJ2-7	few	TGCGCCAGCATTGGGGAAACCTACGAGCAGTACTTC	CASIGETYEQYF
NA	TRBV19	TRBJ1-1	NA	TGTGCCAGTAGTATTTGGCAGGCGAACACTGAAGCTTTCTTT	CASSIWQANTEAFF
NA	TRBV18	TRBJ1-1	many	TGTGCCAGCTCAACCCTGAGCACTGAAGCTTTCTTT	CASSTLSTEAFF